These 22 T cell receptor beta chains were sequenced from one sample in a study of T cell clones after liver transplantation. TCRdb keeps only in-frame clones here, not all; method: immunoSEQ multiplex PCR. Of 99,000 or so clones listed, more than 75% are singletons. Sequencing was performed on CD4+ T cells from blood, taken before liver transplant. The receptors stem from a human donor who received a liver transplant.

This chain uses TRBV11-2 with TRBJ2-5; the match to TRBD1 covers 8 bases. The CDR3 has 14 amino acids. The germline gives CDR1 SGHAT, CDR2 FQNNGV. V gave up 6 bases and J gave up 2 bases; unmatched junction bases: 5. In DNA form, the CDR3 reads TGTGCCAGCAGTCCTACAGGGGGGCAAGAGACCCAGTACTTC. Protein product: CASSPTGGQETQYF.

Remarks on this clone: The same CDR3 also results from other DNA sequences found in this sample. Here the CDR3 reads CASSEQGQSGNTIYF. The CDR3 DNA reads TGTGCCAGTAGTGAACAGGGTCAAAGCGGAAACACCATATATTTT. This sequence joins TRBV19 and TRBJ1-3; the D gene is possibly TRBD1 (6 bases). CDR3 length: 15 amino acids. CDR1 and CDR2 (germline): LNHDA, SQIVND (reference sequence). V lost 5 bases and J 4 bases, leaving 15 bases between the germline ends.

The rearrangement joins TRBV7-9 to TRBJ1-5; D uncertain. Germline-derived CDR1 and CDR2 are SEHNR and FQNEAQ (reference sequence). The V end was cut by 3 bases, the J end by 3 bases, with 9 bases between. The CDR3 sequence is 14 residues long. The CDR3 DNA reads TGTGCCAGCAGCTTGGTAGGGTCCAATCAGCCCCAGCATTTT. Translated, it gives CASSLVGSNQPQHF.

The rearrangement links TRBV18 to TRBJ2-3; D is ambiguous. From germline, CDR1 is KGHSH and CDR2 LQKENI. Trimming cost V 5 bases and J 5 bases, with 8 bases left between them. The CDR3 is 12 amino acids. CDR3: CASSTYQDTQYF. In DNA, the CDR3 is TGTGCCAGCTCAACCTACCAAGATACGCAGTATTTT. The whole variable domain, remainder taken from reference TRBV18 and TRBJ2-3, is NAGVMQNPRHLVRRRGQEARLRCSPMKGHSHVYWYRQLPEEGLKFMVYLQKENIIDESGMPKERFSAEFPKEGPSILRIQQVVRGDSAAYFCASSTYQDTQYFGPGTRLTVL.

This clone was counted a single time. The CDR3: CAWSVGDSNQPQHF. The CDR3 coding sequence is TGTGCCTGGAGTGTAGGGGATAGCAATCAGCCCCAGCATTTT. The chain uses TRBV30 and TRBJ1-5; possibly TRBD1 for D (5 bases). The V end was cut by 0 bases, the J end by 0 bases, with 6 bases between. Germline CDR1 reads GTSNPN; CDR2 reads SVGIG (reference sequence). CDR3 length: 14 amino acids.

This chain joins TRBV7-3 and TRBJ2-2; D is ambiguous. This CDR3 has 13 residues. Germline CDR1 reads SGHTA; CDR2 reads FQGTGA. Trimming stripped 2 bases from V and 4 bases from J, with 5 bases between. The CDR3 DNA reads as TGTGCCAGCAGCTTAGCACCCACCGGGGAGCTGTTTTTT. This gives the protein CASSLAPTGELFF. Full variable domain (missing parts from reference TRBV7-3 and TRBJ2-2): GAGVSQTPSNKVTEKGKYVELRCDPISGHTALYWYRQSLGQGPEFLIYFQGTGAADDSGLPNDRFFAVRPEGSVSTLKIQRTERGDSAVYLCASSLAPTGELFFGEGSRLTVL.

The chain combines TRBV10-3 with TRBJ2-7; TRBD2 matches at 7 bases. The germline V gene has CDR1 ENHRY and CDR2 SYGVKD. CDR3 length: 12 amino acids. V shed 8 bases and J 3 bases; nucleotides not matched to a gene: 4. The CDR3 coding sequence is TGTGCCATCGGGGGGGGTAGCTACGAGCAGTACTTC. This sequence encodes CAIGGGSYEQYF.

The chain couples TRBV5-6 to TRBJ1-4; possible D gene TRBD1, 5 bases. The germline V gene encodes CDR1 SGHDT and CDR2 YYEEEE. Trimming shortened V by 4 bases and J by 0 bases, and 13 bases separated the two germline ends. The CDR3 has 16 residues. CDR3 DNA: TGTGCCAGCAGCACTTACAGGACTGCAACTAATGAAAAACTGTTTTTT. Its protein is CASSTYRTATNEKLFF. Filled out from reference TRBV5-6 and TRBJ1-4, the complete variable domain reads DAGVTQSPTHLIKTRGQQVTLRCSPKSGHDTVSWYQQALGQGPQFIFQYYEEEERQRGNFPDRFSGHQFPNYSSELNVNALLLGDSALYLCASSTYRTATNEKLFFGSGTQLSVL.

The rearrangement uses TRBV18 and TRBJ2-2, with 10 bases matching TRBD1. Germline assignment: CDR1 KGHSH and CDR2 LQKENI. The length of the CDR3 is 15 residues. V lost 2 bases and J lost 4; bases outside the gene matches: 1. In DNA form, the CDR3 reads TGTGCCAGCTCACCAAGGACAGGGGGCACCGGGGAGCTGTTTTTT. It translates to CASSPRTGGTGELFF.

This clone was seen once. This chain uses TRBV19 with TRBJ2-7; D tentatively fits TRBD1 or TRBD2 (6 bases each). This CDR3 region has 15 residues. Germline V gene lookup returns CDR1 LNHDA and CDR2 SQIVND (reference sequence). Trimming pared 10 bases from V and 3 bases from J, leaving 22 bases between. The DNA for the CDR3 is TGTGCCACCAGACCCCCCGGGGGCCTTCACTACGAGCAGTACTTC. This encodes CATRPPGGLHYEQYF.

This chain connects TRBV5-1 to TRBJ1-2; the match to TRBD1 covers 7 bases. CDR3 size: 15 residues. Trimming removed 3 bases from V and 4 bases from J; junction bases left unmatched: 9. Per germline, CDR1 SGHRS and CDR2 YFSETQ. The CDR3 DNA follows: TGCGCCAGCAGCTCGACGACAGGGCGTGGCTATGGCTACACCTTC. Translation gives CASSSTTGRGYGYTF.

The chain recombines TRBV28 with TRBJ1-3; D might be TRBD1 (6 bases). V gave up 6 bases and J gave up 0 bases, with 12 bases separating them. The germline V gene has CDR1 MDHEN and CDR2 SYDVKM. The length of the CDR3 is 15 residues. The CDR3 is CASRIRDISGNTIYF. In DNA, the CDR3 is TGTGCCAGCAGAATCCGGGACATCTCTGGAAACACCATATATTTT.

The V call is TRBV19, the J call TRBJ2-3; unclear D gene. The CDR3 runs 15 residues. Germline lookup yields CDR1 LNHDA and CDR2 SQIVND (reference sequence). V was clipped by 7 bases and J by 0 bases, with 14 bases between them. CDR3 loop: CASTSGSPSTDTQYF. The CDR3 nucleotides are TGTGCCAGTACCTCTGGGTCGCCTAGCACAGATACGCAGTATTTT.

CDR3 residues: CASTPDGSRQPQHF. The CDR3, as DNA: TGTGCCAGCACCCCGGACGGGTCCAGGCAGCCCCAGCATTTT. The chain carries TRBV5-5 and TRBJ1-5, with D uncertain. Trimming removed 6 bases from V and 7 bases from J, with 17 bases in between. The germline CDR1 and CDR2 sequences are SGHKS and YYEKEE (reference sequence). CDR3 length equals 14 residues. The variable domain in full, completed from reference TRBV5-5 and TRBJ1-5, reads DAGVTQSPTHLIKTRGQQVTLRCSPISGHKSVSWYQQVLGQGPQFIFQYYEKEERGRGNFPDRFSARQFPNYSSELNVNALLLGDSALYLCASTPDGSRQPQHFGDGTRLSIL.

The chain joins TRBV5-1 to TRBJ2-5; maybe TRBD2 (6 bases). Germline CDR1 is SGHRS and CDR2 is YFSETQ. The CDR3 has 16 amino acids. Trimming took off 0 bases at V and 2 bases at J, with 14 bases between the two ends. CDR3: CASSLAVGSNQETQYF. DNA for the CDR3: TGCGCCAGCAGCTTGGCGGTCGGGAGTAATCAAGAGACCCAGTACTTC.

V gene TRBV27 combines with J gene TRBJ2-2; the match to TRBD2 covers 7 bases. The CDR3 totals 15 residues. The germline V gene has CDR1 MNHEY and CDR2 SMNVEV (reference sequence). V lost 3 bases to trimming and J lost 6 bases; unmatched junction nucleotides: 7. This chain's CDR3 is CASSFRAGVAGELFF. The CDR3, as DNA: TGTGCCAGCAGTTTTCGGGCGGGGGTTGCCGGGGAGCTGTTTTTT.

This chain uses TRBV5-4 with TRBJ1-1; D may be TRBD1 (5 bases). Trimming left V 1 base short and J 4 bases short, with 17 bases between. There are 16 residues in the CDR3. The V gene's germline CDR1 is SGHNT and CDR2 YYREEE (reference sequence). CDR3 sequence reads: CASSLTQIGGPTEAFF. CDR3 in DNA: TGTGCCAGCAGCTTGACTCAGATCGGGGGTCCCACTGAAGCTTTCTTT.

A few counts support this clone. The chain links TRBV27 to TRBJ1-3; perhaps TRBD1 as D (5 bases). Germline assignment: CDR1 MNHEY and CDR2 SMNVEV (reference sequence). V dropped 5 bases and J dropped 3 bases, with 14 bases sitting between them. The CDR3 length is 15 residues. CDR3 DNA: TGTGCCAGCAGTCCCGAGAGGACAAGTGGAAACACCATATATTTT. As protein: CASSPERTSGNTIYF.

The gene calls are TRBV18 and TRBJ1-1, with TRBD1 matching 11 bases. After removal of 3 bases from V and 1 base from J, the junction contained 4 bases not matched to a gene. The germline CDR1 and CDR2 sequences are KGHSH and LQKENI. The CDR3 totals 16 residues. In DNA, the CDR3 is TGTGCCAGCTCACCGCGGACAGGGGGCCCGAACACTGAAGCTTTCTTT. Its protein product is CASSPRTGGPNTEAFF. The complete variable domain, with remaining parts taken from reference TRBV18 and TRBJ1-1, reads NAGVMQNPRHLVRRRGQEARLRCSPMKGHSHVYWYRQLPEEGLKFMVYLQKENIIDESGMPKERFSAEFPKEGPSILRIQQVVRGDSAAYFCASSPRTGGPNTEAFFGQGTRLTVV.

J is TRBJ2-1 and V is TRBV28, with a possible D match to TRBD2 (5 bases). Germline values: CDR1 MDHEN, CDR2 SYDVKM. This CDR3 has 12 amino acids. Trimming cost V 6 bases and J 10 bases, with 13 bases left between them. The CDR3 reads CASRAGNAEQFF. The CDR3 DNA reads as TGTGCCAGCAGAGCCGGGAACGCGGAGCAGTTCTTC.

A remark on this clone: In the same sample, other DNA sequences code for this CDR3. The CDR3 coding sequence is TGTGCCTGGCAGACAGGACCTAATGAAAAACTGTTTTTT. Translated, it gives CAWQTGPNEKLFF. V gene TRBV30 combines with J gene TRBJ1-4, with D perhaps matching TRBD1 (6 bases). CDR3 length: 13 residues. Per the germline V gene, CDR1 is GTSNPN and CDR2 is SVGIG (reference sequence). V was clipped by 5 bases and J by 3 bases, with 10 bases between them.

The chain employs TRBV2 and TRBJ2-5; 10 bases line up with TRBD2. The CDR3 has 15 amino acids. Germline V gives CDR1 SNHLY, CDR2 FYNNEI. The V gene end was trimmed by 4 bases and the J gene end by 4 bases; junction bases not matched to a gene: 6. CDR3 bases: TGTGCCAGCAGTGCTCCTAGCGGGAGTCTAGAGACCCAGTACTTC. Amino acid sequence: CASSAPSGSLETQYF.